This TCR beta chain comes out of a study of shared clonotypes between healthy human individuals. The germline V gene has CDR1 SGDLS and CDR2 YYNGEE. V lost 4 bases to trimming and J lost 11 bases, with 15 bases between them. CDR3 length: 12 residues. General study results and limits: Generally, naive subsets (rather than memory subsets) showed larger estimated richness.

This clone came up once. The antigen is not known. Once extracted for a subset, genomic DNA was divided evenly among several immunoSEQ plates. Each PCR replicate from the sorted subsets contained about 200 ng DNA, which is some 32,000 T cell genomes. Here immunoSEQ multiplex PCR was the method, and the copy in TCRdb shows in-frame clones only, minus some. In the table there are 600,000 to 750,000 clones, roughly 70% of which are singletons. Donors comprised healthy HIV-negative adults lacking recent acute infections or vaccinations. The clonotype originates from a woman in her thirties in good health. The chain joins TRBV9 to TRBJ1-1; unclear D gene. The sample taken for sequencing was memory CD4+ T cells sorted from blood. As for subset: CD45RA-negative fraction. CDR3 residues: CASSTPPGAAFF. The CDR3 DNA reads TGTGCCAGCAGCACACCTCCGGGTGCGGCTTTCTTT.